Below, 6 T cell receptor beta chains from the same sample are listed, as sequenced in a study of T cells in Graves' hyperthyroidism and ophthalmopathy. Using RNA transcripts as the source, TCR beta CDR3 regions were amplified. During a first-round RT-PCR of the TCR CDR3, the HTBI primer set was used. TCRdb re-called the multiplex PCR reads with MiXCR, one entry per CDR3 protein. This sample yields roughly 280,000 distinct CDR3 sequences, of which roughly 20% are seen a single time; around 60% belongs to the top ten. The sequencing sample was made of blood. Source of these receptors: a man under 40 with Graves' ophthalmopathy.

This clonotype was counted many times. The chain is built from TRBV9 and TRBJ2-1; the match to TRBD2 covers 11 bases. The CDR3 has 16 residues. Per the germline V gene, CDR1 is SGDLS and CDR2 is YYNGEE. V lost 3 bases, J lost 4 bases, and 6 bases stayed unmatched. CDR3 residues: CASSDPGTSGYNEQFF. The CDR3 DNA reads TGTGCCAGCAGCGATCCCGGGACTAGCGGTTACAATGAGCAGTTCTTC. The full variable domain, in which reference TRBV9 and TRBJ2-1 provide the parts outside the CDR3, is DSGVTQTPKHLITATGQRVTLRCSPRSGDLSVYWYQQSLDQGLQFLIQYYNGEERAKGNILERFSAQQFPDLHSELNLSSLELGDSALYFCASSDPGTSGYNEQFFGPGTRLTVL.

This chain links TRBV20-1 with TRBJ1-2; no clear D. The CDR3 totals 14 residues. V was cut by 2 bases and J by 4 bases, with 14 bases left in between. Germline CDR1 reads DFQATT; CDR2 reads SNEGSKA (reference sequence). The DNA of the CDR3 is TGCAGTGCTAGAAATCAGCTCGTTTCCTATGGCTACACCTTC. Amino acid sequence: CSARNQLVSYGYTF.

This clonotype was observed a few times. The chain has TRBV29-1 and TRBJ2-1; 7 positions agree with TRBD1. Losses at the gene ends were 5 bases for V and 4 bases for J; bases not matched to a gene: 8. Germline CDR1 is SQVTM and CDR2 is ANQGSEA. This CDR3 has 14 amino acids. In DNA form, the CDR3 reads TGCAGCGTTAACAACAGGGGCCGTTACAATGAGCAGTTCTTC. Its protein product is CSVNNRGRYNEQFF.

The chain employs TRBV20-1 and TRBJ2-1; D perhaps matches TRBD2 (7 bases). The CDR3 is made up of 14 amino acids. Looked up from germline, CDR1 is DFQATT and CDR2 is SNEGSKA (reference sequence). V gave up 3 bases and J gave up 8 bases, with 17 bases separating them. CDR3 protein: CSASEGGAGYEQFF. The CDR3, as DNA: TGCAGTGCTAGTGAAGGGGGGGCTGGCTATGAGCAGTTCTTC.

This sequence joins TRBV2 and TRBJ1-4; no definite D call. V was cut by 4 bases and J by 6 bases, with 6 bases left in between. The CDR3 is 12 residues long. Germline V lookup: CDR1 SNHLY, CDR2 FYNNEI. CDR3: CASSVGYEKLFF. In nucleotides, the CDR3 is TGTGCCAGCAGTGTGGGGTATGAAAAACTGTTTTTT. The complete variable domain, with remaining parts taken from reference TRBV2 and TRBJ1-4, reads EPEVTQTPSHQVTQMGQEVILRCVPISNHLYFYWYRQILGQKVEFLVSFYNNEISEKSEIFDDQFSVERPDGSNFTLKIRSTKLEDSAMYFCASSVGYEKLFFGSGTQLSVL.

The sample holds many counts of this clonotype. The chain is built from TRBV28 and TRBJ2-5; D is uncertain. The CDR3 contains 11 residues. CDR1 and CDR2 from the germline V gene are MDHEN and SYDVKM. V lost 5 bases to trimming and J lost 9 bases, with 10 bases between them. Here the CDR3 DNA reads TGTGCCAGCAGTGACGGAGTGGCCCAGTACTTC. It is translated as CASSDGVAQYF. Complete variable domain (other parts from reference TRBV28 and TRBJ2-5): DVKVTQSSRYLVKRTGEKVFLECVQDMDHENMFWYRQDPGLGLRLIYFSYDVKMKEKGDIPEGYSVSREKKERFSLILESASTNQTSMYLCASSDGVAQYFGPGTRLLVL.